One sample yielded the 13 T cell receptor beta chains listed below, sequenced in a study of cytomegalovirus exposure and HLA in healthy donors. The PCR contained 60 Vbeta and 13 Jbeta primers. Data came from immunoSEQ multiplex PCR; TCRdb stores just in-frame clones and leaves some out. The sample includes 55,000 to 70,000 clones, 65% to 80% seen only once; the top ten take about a sixth. Sequencing was performed on PBMCs. The receptors derive from a middle-aged man in good health and CMV-seropositive.

The rearrangement uses TRBV5-1 and TRBJ2-1; 7 nucleotides align to TRBD2. V was pared by 4 bases and J by 4 bases, with 8 bases of the junction left unmatched. CDR3 length equals 15 residues. Germline CDR1 is SGHRS and CDR2 is YFSETQ. The CDR3 sequence is CASSPTSSGYNEQFF. CDR3 nucleotides: TGCGCCAGCAGCCCAACATCTAGCGGATACAATGAGCAGTTCTTC.

This clone was found a few times. The rearrangement uses TRBV7-9 and TRBJ1-5; D ambiguous. Looked up from germline, CDR1 is SEHNR and CDR2 is FQNEAQ (reference sequence). V lost 3 bases and J 5 bases, leaving 5 bases between the germline ends. The CDR3 totals 12 residues. The CDR3: CASSFGDQPQHF. The CDR3 DNA reads TGTGCCAGCAGCTTTGGAGATCAGCCCCAGCATTTT.

The J gene is TRBJ2-1, the V gene TRBV4-1, with 15 bases that match TRBD2. Germline V gene data show CDR1 as MGHRA and CDR2 as YSYEKL. This CDR3 contains 19 residues. Germline trimming cut 4 bases from V and 0 bases from J; bases unmatched to any gene: 7. The CDR3 DNA reads as TGCGCCAGCAGCCCCTTGGGACTAGCGGGAGGTAACTCCTACAATGAGCAGTTCTTC. It codes for CASSPLGLAGGNSYNEQFF.

In this sample, this clone turned up a few times. V and J are TRBV2 and TRBJ2-3, with a tentative D call TRBD1 (6 bases). The germline V and J ends were trimmed by 2 bases and 1 base, with 10 bases remaining between them. Germline CDR1 is SNHLY and CDR2 is FYNNEI. This CDR3 is 15 amino acids long. CDR3 nucleotides: TGTGCCAGCAGTGAAAGGTGGGGGCGCACAGATACGCAGTATTTT. Translating gives CASSERWGRTDTQYF.

This chain links TRBV6-1 with TRBJ2-5; 7 nucleotides match TRBD2. The CDR3 totals 14 residues. Germline V gene data show CDR1 as MNHNS and CDR2 as SASEGT. V shed 4 bases, J shed 1 base, and the junction held 3 bases outside the gene matches. The CDR3 here is CASSASGPQETQYF. The CDR3 region has the DNA TGTGCCAGCAGTGCTAGCGGACCCCAAGAGACCCAGTACTTC.

This clone was seen a few times. The V gene is TRBV9, the J gene TRBJ2-5, with a weak D call TRBD1 (5 bases). The J call is uncertain, as TRBJ2-7 better fits the DNA end. Germline V gives CDR1 SGDLS, CDR2 YYNGEE. The CDR3 consists of 15 residues. CDR3 nucleotide sequence: TGTGCCAGCAGCGTAGCCGACAGCAGCTCCTACGAGCAGTACTTC. Its translation is CASSVADSSSYEQYF.

The chain's CDR3 is CAISESRLAEGSTDTQYF. The CDR3 nucleotides read TGTGCCATCAGTGAGTCGCGACTAGCGGAGGGGAGCACAGATACGCAGTATTTT. The rearrangement links TRBV10-3 to TRBJ2-3, with 9 bases aligning to TRBD2. This CDR3 has 18 amino acids. Germline loops: CDR1 ENHRY, CDR2 SYGVKD. The V gene end was trimmed by 0 bases and the J gene end by 0 bases; junction bases not matched to a gene: 7.

To note about this clone: Since a far larger clone is one base different, this is likely a read error. This rearrangement joins TRBV5-1 to TRBJ2-2; 8 nucleotides line up with TRBD1. V gave up 2 bases and J gave up 4 bases; unmatched junction bases: 7. This CDR3 is 16 amino acids long. The germline gives CDR1 SGHRS, CDR2 YFSETQ. CDR3 region: CASSLKGQGITGELFF. CDR3 in DNA: TGCGCCAGCAGCTTAAAAGGACAGGGAATCACCGGGGAGCTGTTTTTT. Full variable domain (missing parts from reference TRBV5-1 and TRBJ2-2): KAGVTQTPRYLIKTRGQQVTLSCSPISGHRSVSWYQQTPGQGLQFLFEYFSETQRNKGNFPGRFSGRQFSNSRSEMNVSTLELGDSALYLCASSLKGQGITGELFFGEGSRLTVL.

The V gene is TRBV9, the J gene TRBJ2-3, with 9 bases aligning to TRBD2. This CDR3 is built from 15 residues. Germline V gives CDR1 SGDLS, CDR2 YYNGEE. Trimming cost V 7 bases and J 2 bases; bases outside gene matches: 8. CDR3 sequence (DNA): TGTGCCAGCTCGTTCGGGACTAGCCCCACAGATACGCAGTATTTT. Amino acids: CASSFGTSPTDTQYF.

This rearrangement joins TRBV15 to TRBJ2-4; 14 positions agree with TRBD2. The CDR3 has 22 amino acids. Losses at the gene ends were 3 bases for V and 0 bases for J; bases not matched to a gene: 16. The V gene's germline CDR1 is LNHNV and CDR2 YYDKDF (reference sequence). The chain's CDR3 is CATSRGSTRTSGRPLAKNIQYF. Here the CDR3 DNA reads TGTGCCACCAGCAGGGGTTCCACCCGGACTAGCGGGAGGCCCTTAGCCAAAAACATTCAGTACTTC.

The V and J genes are TRBV15 and TRBJ1-1; TRBD1 matches at 7 bases. CDR1 LNHNV and CDR2 YYDKDF come from the germline V gene (reference sequence). With 1 base clipped from V and 8 bases from J, the junction kept 7 bases outside the gene matches. This CDR3 is built from 14 residues. This CDR3 reads CATSRVSPGQEAFF. CDR3 nucleotides: TGTGCCACCAGCAGAGTGTCCCCGGGACAGGAAGCTTTCTTT.

This clone was detected only a few times. V usage is TRBV7-2 and J usage is TRBJ2-7, with a weak D call TRBD2 (5 bases). Trimming cost V 3 bases and J 6 bases, with 12 bases left between them. The CDR3 is 13 amino acids. CDR1 and CDR2 from the germline V gene are SGHTA and FQGNSA. The CDR3 region has the DNA TGTGCCAGCAGCTTCTGGACGAGCGGCGAGCAGTACTTC. As protein: CASSFWTSGEQYF. Based on the CDR3 plus reference TRBV7-2 and TRBJ2-7, the full variable domain is GAGVSQSPSNKVTEKGKDVELRCDPISGHTALYWYRQSLGQGLEFLIYFQGNSAPDKSGLPSDRFSAERTGGSVSTLTIQRTQQEDSAVYLCASSFWTSGEQYFGPGTRLTVT.

This sequence joins TRBV4-1 and TRBJ2-1, with D possibly being TRBD2 (6 bases). There are 18 residues in the CDR3. Germline loops: CDR1 MGHRA, CDR2 YSYEKL. Deletions cut 3 bases from V and 2 bases from J, with 20 bases between. The CDR3 reads CASSQLPGEAVTYNEQFF. The CDR3 DNA follows: TGCGCCAGCAGCCAGCTACCGGGGGAGGCCGTTACCTACAATGAGCAGTTCTTC.